This T cell receptor (beta chain) was identified during a study of tumor and adjacent non-tumor tissue in lung cancer. RNA was extracted from bulk tissue without any cell sorting. TCRbeta libraries were built with three rounds of nested PCR, modified from ARM-PCR. TCRdb ran MiXCR on the multiplex PCR reads and lists one entry per CDR3 protein. Counted here are 200,000 to 250,000 distinct CDR3 sequences, over 55% occurring once; the ten biggest clones make up almost 25%. The specimen sequenced was lung tumor tissue. This TCR derives from a man between 60 and 75 years old with non-small cell lung cancer.

The CDR3 loop reads CRARQGGGSQETQYF. DNA for the CDR3: TGCAGAGCTCGCCAGGGGGGAGGCTCCCAAGAGACCCAGTACTTC. This sequence joins TRBV20-1 and TRBJ2-5; possibly TRBD1 for D (7 bases). CDR3 size: 15 residues. Germline V gene sequence: CDR1 DFQATT, CDR2 SNEGSKA (reference sequence).